This TCR beta chain was obtained from a study of T cells after yellow fever vaccination (dated by TCRdb to 2018 to 2020). Regarding the study in general: The SMART-Seq v4 Ultra Low Input RNA kit was used to prepare libraries from fractions with low cell numbers. To follow T-cell clones before and after primary and booster YFV17D yellow fever vaccination, bulk TCR alpha and beta repertoires were sequenced over time. Two healthy male donors, one aged 18 to 30 and one aged 30 to 40 years, made up the cohort. Blood was drawn at multiple timepoints before and after primary and secondary immunization, with bulk PBMC replicates and cell subsets isolated.

The paper as a whole reports these results and caveats: Computational filtering was required because FACS-sorted repertoires could contain abundant contaminating clonotypes from the bulk population. The secondary T-cell response was found to be weaker but faster than the primary response, with a peak reached on day 5 rather than on day 15. A small share of clonotypes occurred in both CD4 and CD8 compartments, likely arising from convergent recombination. Because only two donors were included in the study, the extent to which the findings can be generalized is limited. Most clones expanded after primary vaccination were re-detected after the booster (around 96% of CD4 and around 88% of CD8), suggesting broad memory maintenance.

TCR cDNA was synthesized by 5'RACE template switching, which introduced a universal primer site and unique molecular identifiers. Priming for cDNA synthesis came from both the TCR alpha and TCR beta constant segments. Two PCR steps were used to amplify libraries, with sample barcodes and sequencing adapters being added in the second step. Sequencing of libraries was performed on Illumina HiSeq 2500 (2x100 bp) or NovaSeq (2x150 bp). Under the source paper's analysis protocol: Demultiplexing of reads and collapsing into UMI consensus sequences were performed with MIGEC, and V(D)J alignment was carried out with MiXCR. Vaccine-responding clonotypes were identified with edgeR using replicate PBMC samples, with FDR below 0.01 and a log2 fold change above 5 up to day 15 being required. CD4 or CD8 identity was assigned to each bulk clonotype according to whether the clonotype was present at higher abundance in the sequenced CD4 repertoire or the sequenced CD8 repertoire. TCRdb reanalyzed the raw reads on its own, using fastp at Q25 for trimming and MiXCR for clone calling, and kept in-frame beta chains. Rows merge per CDR3 protein into single entries with the most common DNA and genes. The V and J calls, along with clone size, are taken from TCRdb and not from the paper's own processing. Present in this sample are roughly 500,000 distinct CDR3 sequences, around 21% of which were seen just once. The ten largest make up around 15% of the sample.

The CDR3 runs 12 amino acids, cysteine and phenylalanine included. The retained sequence is limited to the CDR3, 36 bases, with the frame set at the first base. The V and J ends are trimmed by 3 bases and 0 bases, leaving 2 bases between them. CDR1 DFQATT and CDR2 SNEGSKA were looked up in the germline V gene (reference sequence). Notes on this clonotype: The target of this receptor is not known. There are no base qualities to consult, and no much larger clone falls within one base.

According to the study, the label for this sample's treatment or condition signals: live attenuated yellow fever vaccine strain. At every blood-draw timepoint, two biological replicates of bulk PBMCs were collected. PBMCs were isolated from peripheral blood using a standard Ficoll-Paque protocol. TriZol was used to extract RNA from bulk PBMCs, CD4 and CD8 fractions, and dextramer-positive and dextramer-negative fractions. The chain links TRBV20-1 with TRBJ2-2; the D gene cannot be resolved reliably. The receptor comes from a man aged 30 to 45 who received the YFV17D yellow fever vaccine. The source was PBMCs, collected 15 days after the yellow fever booster vaccination. CDR3 region: CSASTNTGELFF. The DNA sequence follows: TGCAGTGCTAGTACGAACACCGGGGAGCTGTTTTTT.